This T cell receptor beta chain was captured by sequencing in a study of Graves' ophthalmopathy and Graves' hyperthyroidism. Across the whole study: Blood was drawn at initial diagnosis, before any treatment.

Deletions cut 0 bases from V and 0 bases from J, with 9 bases between. This CDR3 region has 15 residues. From germline, CDR1 is SGHRS and CDR2 YFSETQ. Investigators amplified TCR beta CDR3 regions from RNA transcripts. In the first round, RT-PCR was carried out with HTBI primers, and a multiplex PCR formed the second round. TCRdb reanalysed the multiplex PCR reads using MiXCR and keeps one entry per CDR3 protein. The sample lists about 640,000 distinct CDR3 sequences, about 40% occurring once. This clonotype was counted at least ten times. V and J are TRBV5-1 and TRBJ1-1, with no clear D. The sample taken for sequencing was peripheral blood. The sequence derives from an adult man with Graves' ophthalmopathy. DNA of the CDR3: TGCGCCAGCAGCTTGGACCCTACCATGAACACTGAAGCTTTCTTT. The encoded protein is CASSLDPTMNTEAFF.